What follows are 10 T cell receptor beta chains derived from one specimen sequenced in a study of beta chain features in type 1 diabetes. General observations from the study: In every one of the four CD4+ subsets, TCRB CDR3s were moderately but significantly shorter in Type 1 diabetes patients.

Their specific antigens are unknown. Expressed TCRB transcripts were sequenced after all isolated RNA was converted to cDNA. The assay was immunoSEQ multiplex PCR, and TCRdb's table has in-frame clones only and misses some. The sample holds nearly 700,000 clones, 10% to 15% seen once. Source material: naive CD4+ T cells from blood. Receptors were obtained from a man aged 18 to 29 with type 1 diabetes.

This clone was counted between two and nine times. This chain uses TRBV5-4 with TRBJ1-2, with 8 bases matching TRBD1. V dropped 2 bases and J dropped 6; count of bases not matched to a gene: 6. Germline V lookup: CDR1 SGHNT, CDR2 YYREEE (reference sequence). CDR3 size: 14 residues. As DNA, the CDR3 is TGTGCCAGCAGCTTTGACAGGGGTGTACATGGCTACACCTTC. Protein: CASSFDRGVHGYTF.

This chain joins TRBV9 and TRBJ2-7, with D maybe TRBD1 (5 bases). The germline gives CDR1 SGDLS, CDR2 YYNGEE. The CDR3 covers 15 residues. Trimming pared 4 bases from V and 5 bases from J, leaving 19 bases between. The CDR3 is CASSPRMDNIHEQYF. The CDR3 nucleotides read TGTGCCAGCAGCCCCCGGATGGACAACATCCACGAGCAGTACTTC.

This clone has more than one count but fewer than ten. V is TRBV28 and J is TRBJ1-1, with 10 positions matching TRBD1. J lost 8 bases, V lost 4 bases, and 4 bases had no gene match. The CDR3 is 13 amino acids. The V gene's germline CDR1 is MDHEN and CDR2 SYDVKM. CDR3 sequence (DNA): TGTGCCAGCAGTTCTGGGGACAGGGGCGAAGCTTTCTTT. Amino acids: CASSSGDRGEAFF.

This clone has a handful of counts. The chain has TRBV6-1 and TRBJ1-5; maybe TRBD1 (6 bases). V lost 7 bases and J 1 base, leaving 14 bases between the germline ends. Germline CDR1 is MNHNS and CDR2 is SASEGT. The CDR3 has 15 amino acids. The CDR3 region has the DNA TGTGCCAGCAACCCGACAGGTGAAAGCAATCAGCCCCAGCATTTT. Its translation is CASNPTGESNQPQHF.

V is TRBV2 and J is TRBJ1-2; 9 positions match TRBD1. The germline gives CDR1 SNHLY, CDR2 FYNNEI. The J segment lost 8 bases and the V segment lost 5 bases, leaving 9 bases of the junction unmatched. The CDR3 consists of 14 residues. The CDR3 DNA reads TGTGCCAGCAGTCAACAGGGGGCAGGTGAAGGCTACACCTTC. Amino acid sequence: CASSQQGAGEGYTF.

In its sample, this clone was seen many times. The CDR3 spells CAISEQAGSGANVLTF. The CDR3 bases are TGTGCCATCAGTGAACAGGCAGGCTCTGGGGCCAACGTCCTGACTTTC. This chain uses TRBV10-3 with TRBJ2-6, with a weak D call TRBD1 (5 bases). V was shortened by 3 bases and J by 0 bases, with 9 bases between the two germline ends. CDR1 and CDR2 from the germline V gene are ENHRY and SYGVKD. The CDR3 runs to 16 residues.

V is TRBV19 and J is TRBJ1-5, with D perhaps TRBD1 (6 bases). Trimming shortened V by 4 bases and J by 4 bases, and 8 bases separated the two germline ends. Germline CDR1 is LNHDA and CDR2 is SQIVND (reference sequence). CDR3 size: 13 residues. The CDR3 coding sequence is TGTGCCAGTAGTAAGGGGGGGAATCAGCCCCAGCATTTT. Translating gives CASSKGGNQPQHF. The full variable domain, completed using reference TRBV19 and TRBJ1-5, is DGGITQSPKYLFRKEGQNVTLSCEQNLNHDAMYWYRQDPGQGLRLIYYSQIVNDFQKGDIAEGYSVSREKKESFPLTVTSAQKNPTAFYLCASSKGGNQPQHFGDGTRLSIL.

This clone came up a few times. The chain uses TRBV5-1 and TRBJ2-7; 7 nucleotides line up with TRBD2. Germline V gene data show CDR1 as SGHRS and CDR2 as YFSETQ. This CDR3 has 14 residues. J gave up 5 bases and V 4 bases, and 9 bases lay outside the gene matches. Here the CDR3 reads CASSPGEGGDEQYF. CDR3 nucleotides: TGCGCCAGCAGCCCCGGAGAGGGAGGGGACGAGCAGTACTTC. The variable domain in full, with the rest retrieved from reference TRBV5-1 and TRBJ2-7, is KAGVTQTPRYLIKTRGQQVTLSCSPISGHRSVSWYQQTPGQGLQFLFEYFSETQRNKGNFPGRFSGRQFSNSRSEMNVSTLELGDSALYLCASSPGEGGDEQYFGPGTRLTVT.

The chain has TRBV6-1 and TRBJ1-6; no reliable D call. V was cut by 3 bases and J by 7 bases, with 7 bases left in between. CDR1 is MNHNS and CDR2 is SASEGT in the germline V gene. CDR3 length: 13 residues. The CDR3 coding sequence is TGTGCCAGCAGTGATCGGGGAAATTCACCCCTCCACTTT. Its translation: CASSDRGNSPLHF.

The rearrangement joins TRBV5-4 to TRBJ2-5, with TRBD2 matching over 10 bases. Germline CDR1 is SGHNT and CDR2 is YYREEE (reference sequence). This CDR3 comprises 16 residues. V shed 4 bases, J shed 1 base, and the junction held 7 bases outside the gene matches. CDR3 nucleotides: TGTGCCAGCAGCATCGGGACTAGCGTAGGCCAAGAGACCCAGTACTTC. It is translated as CASSIGTSVGQETQYF.